This TCR beta chain was identified during a study of CD8 T cells in ankylosing spondylitis. Study-wide results and limits: Apparently characteristic of ankylosing spondylitis blood was a TCR beta motif (about 8 highly homologous variants).

TCRdb re-called the 5' RACE reads through MiXCR, storing one row per CDR3 protein. Of around 88,000 distinct CDR3 sequences in the sample, 8.8% were seen once. Regarding this clonotype: Its target is not known.

J was trimmed by 1 base and V by 6 bases; bases with no gene match: 4. The CDR3 totals 14 residues. Looked up from germline, CDR1 is MNHNS and CDR2 is SASEGT. The chain combines TRBV6-1 with TRBJ1-1; TRBD1 matches at 8 bases. The clonotype originates from a male donor with ankylosing spondylitis or in good health (not recorded which). The specimen sequenced was blood, either unsorted or a sorted T cell fraction (not recorded which). Here the CDR3 DNA reads TGTGCCAGCAGGGCCGGGACAGGGAACACTGAAGCTTTCTTT. This translates into CASRAGTGNTEAFF.